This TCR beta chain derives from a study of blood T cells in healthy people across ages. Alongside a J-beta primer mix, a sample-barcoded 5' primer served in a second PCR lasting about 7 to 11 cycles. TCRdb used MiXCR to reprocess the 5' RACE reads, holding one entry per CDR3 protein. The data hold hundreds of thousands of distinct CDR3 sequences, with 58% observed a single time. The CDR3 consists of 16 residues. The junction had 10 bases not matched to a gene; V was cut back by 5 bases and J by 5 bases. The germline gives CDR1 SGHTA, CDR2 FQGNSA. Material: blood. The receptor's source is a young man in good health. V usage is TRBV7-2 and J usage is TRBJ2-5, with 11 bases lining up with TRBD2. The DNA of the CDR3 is TGTGCCAGCAGCCTGAACGTAGCGGGGGGGCGGGAGACCCAGTACTTC. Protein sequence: CASSLNVAGGRETQYF.